This entry lists 25 T cell receptor beta chains sequenced from one sample in a study of T cell repertoires in cytomegalovirus infection. Antigens for these TCRs are unknown. TCRdb used MiXCR to reprocess the reads, holding one entry per CDR3 protein. The sample consists of about 830,000 distinct CDR3 sequences, approximately 30% of them appearing once. Sequenced material: cultured CD8+ T cells from PBMCs, taken from culture after CMV antigen stimulation. These receptors were collected from a human donor in good health (CMV status not recorded). Some clones in this sample may be carry-over from other donors' samples.

This clonotype was observed a handful of times. The V and J genes are TRBV28 and TRBJ2-7; 9 bases are a match to TRBD2. Germline CDR1 reads MDHEN; CDR2 reads SYDVKM. This CDR3 has 13 residues. The trim removed 4 bases at V and 12 bases at J, leaving 10 bases unmatched. As DNA, the CDR3 is TGTGCCAGCAGTTCTGTGGCTAGCGGGGAGGTGTACGTC. This translates into CASSSVASGEVYV.

There are a few counts of this clonotype. In DNA, the CDR3 is TGTGCCAGCAGCCACCGGGAGGTAGAAGCTTTCTTT. This gives the protein CASSHREVEAFF. The chain has TRBV7-3 and TRBJ1-1; D remains ambiguous. Trimming stripped 5 bases from V and 8 bases from J, with 12 bases between. Per germline, CDR1 SGHTA and CDR2 FQGTGA. The CDR3 extends over 12 amino acids.

This clonotype was recorded at least ten times. The chain is built from TRBV7-8 and TRBJ1-2; 7 positions match TRBD1. CDR1 is SGHVS, CDR2 FQNEAQ, per germline. CDR3 length: 13 residues. The V segment lost 5 bases and the J segment 4 bases; nucleotides outside the gene matches: 4. Here the CDR3 DNA reads TGTGCCAGCAGCCCGGGACAGATCTATGGCTACACCTTC. Protein sequence: CASSPGQIYGYTF.

This sequence joins TRBV19 and TRBJ2-7; no clear D gene. The CDR3 runs 12 residues. In germline, CDR1 is LNHDA, CDR2 SQIVND (reference sequence). The V and J ends lost 1 base and 4 bases respectively, with 5 bases between them. The CDR3 DNA is TGTGCCAGTAGTATAGCCGGATACGAGCAGTACTTC. Translating gives CASSIAGYEQYF.

The rearrangement links TRBV7-3 to TRBJ2-5; 8 bases agree with TRBD1. This CDR3 spans 16 amino acids. CDR1 is SGHTA and CDR2 is FQGTGA in the germline V gene. V was clipped by 4 bases and J by 2 bases; unmatched bases: 9. The CDR3 DNA is TGTGCCAGCAGCTCCGACAGGGGAGGACTACAAGAGACCCAGTACTTC. This encodes CASSSDRGGLQETQYF.

This clonotype was seen more than once but under ten times. This chain connects TRBV6-6 to TRBJ2-2; 8 positions match TRBD1. The ends lost 4 bases at V and 6 bases at J; junction bases unmatched: 4. The CDR3 loop spans 14 amino acids. Germline lookup yields CDR1 MNHNY and CDR2 SVGAGI (reference sequence). The CDR3 bases are TGTGCCAGCAGTTTTTCACAGGGGGCCGGGGAGCTGTTTTTT. It is translated as CASSFSQGAGELFF.

The J gene is TRBJ1-2, the V gene TRBV6-2 or TRBV6-3, with D possibly matching TRBD1 (5 bases). The germline V gene encodes CDR1 MNHEY and CDR2 SVGEGT. The V and J ends lost 0 bases and 6 bases respectively, with 14 bases between them. The CDR3 consists of 15 residues. The CDR3, as DNA: TGTGCCAGCAGTTACTCGTGGGCAGGGACGGATGGCTACACCTTC. As protein: CASSYSWAGTDGYTF.

The chain is built from TRBV2 and TRBJ1-1; a possible D gene is TRBD1 (5 bases). The CDR3 spans 16 residues. CDR1 is SNHLY, CDR2 FYNNEI, per germline. The V end lost 7 bases, the J end lost 0 bases, and 18 bases lay between the germline ends. The CDR3 protein is CASKGFPQSMNTEAFF. In nucleotides, the CDR3 is TGTGCCAGCAAGGGGTTCCCACAGAGCATGAACACTGAAGCTTTCTTT.

DNA for the CDR3: TGTGCCAGCAGTGCCCGGGATGCCCTTTTGTGGGAGCAGTACTTC. This sequence encodes CASSARDALLWEQYF. This chain links TRBV6-1 with TRBJ2-7; TRBD2 is a possible D gene (5 bases). V was trimmed by 4 bases and J by 7 bases, leaving 20 bases between them. The length of the CDR3 is 15 residues. From germline, CDR1 is MNHNS and CDR2 SASEGT.

This clonotype was found once. The chain links TRBV5-6 to TRBJ2-3; D unclear. Trimming cost V 9 bases and J 3 bases, with 20 bases left between them. This CDR3 has 15 amino acids. Per germline, CDR1 SGHDT and CDR2 YYEEEE. In DNA, the CDR3 is TGTGCCACCTCTTCGTGGGGTGGGTTAACAGATACGCAGTATTTT. Its protein is CATSSWGGLTDTQYF.

The CDR3 reads CASSRKTESNQPQHF. The CDR3 DNA sequence: TGTGCCAGCAGCCGTAAAACAGAGAGCAATCAGCCCCAGCATTTT. This rearrangement joins TRBV4-2 to TRBJ1-5; D is unresolved. V lost 4 bases, J lost 1 base, and 11 bases lay in between. Germline V gene sequence: CDR1 LGHNA, CDR2 YNFKEQ. The CDR3 spans 15 residues.

The CDR3 region has the DNA TGCAGTGCTAGAGGTGATGGGCCGGATTCACCCCTCCACTTT. It codes for CSARGDGPDSPLHF. This chain connects TRBV20-1 to TRBJ1-6; D is uncertain. Trimming removed 1 base from V and 8 bases from J, with 12 bases in between. Germline CDR1 is DFQATT and CDR2 is SNEGSKA (reference sequence). The CDR3 sequence is 14 residues long.

The V gene is TRBV12-3 or TRBV12-4, the J gene TRBJ1-2, with D perhaps matching TRBD1 (6 bases). Trimming pared 1 base from V and 4 bases from J, leaving 16 bases between. The CDR3 contains 16 residues. The CDR3 here is CASSLGLAGGVYGYTF. In nucleotides, the CDR3 is TGTGCCAGCAGTTTAGGCCTGGCTGGGGGCGTCTATGGCTACACCTTC.

For this clonotype: Given a much more abundant clone one base away, this may be a read error. This rearrangement joins TRBV7-6 to TRBJ1-1; D gene ambiguous. This CDR3 has 15 amino acids. V gave up 0 bases and J gave up 4 bases, with 12 bases separating them. In germline, CDR1 is SGHVS, CDR2 FNYEAQ. As DNA, the CDR3 is TGTGCCAGCAGCTTAGCGCCAGCGCTGCTCACTGAAGCTTTCTTT. Its protein is CASSLAPALLTEAFF.

Comment on this clonotype: Germline and junction disagree at one end, which may indicate a read error. The J gene is TRBJ2-4, the V gene TRBV12-3 or TRBV12-4; unclear D gene. The CDR3 is 14 amino acids. The CDR3 loop reads CASGIGLAKNIPYF. The CDR3, as DNA: TGTGCCAGCGGAATAGGGCTTGCCAAAAACATTCCGTACTTC.

A word on this clonotype: Likely a read error: the CDR3 ends without its conserved phenylalanine or tryptophan. The chain employs TRBV28 and TRBJ1-2, with a possible D match to TRBD1 (5 bases). Trimming took 3 bases from V and 7 from J, leaving 15 bases between them. This CDR3 is 14 amino acids long. CDR1 and CDR2 (germline): MDHEN, SYDVKM. CDR3 protein: CASSFYGRDRGYTI. Written as DNA, the CDR3 is TGTGCCAGCAGTTTCTATGGCAGGGATCGTGGCTACACCATC.

This clonotype was detected ten times or more. The chain joins TRBV7-2 to TRBJ2-7; 11 bases are shared with TRBD2. The CDR3 sequence is 15 residues long. The trim removed 5 bases at V and 2 bases at J, leaving 5 bases unmatched. The germline gives CDR1 SGHTA, CDR2 FQGNSA. The CDR3 DNA reads TGTGCCAGCAGCCAAACTAGCGGGGGAGCCTACGAGCAGTACGTC. Residues: CASSQTSGGAYEQYV.

This clonotype was seen only a few times. The gene calls are TRBV7-9 and TRBJ2-5; tentative D call: TRBD2 (6 bases). CDR1 is SEHNR and CDR2 is FQNEAQ in the germline V gene (reference sequence). CDR3 size: 12 residues. The V end was cut by 7 bases, the J end by 4 bases, with 10 bases between. CDR3 in DNA: TGTGCCAGCACCTTGGGGGGAGAGACCCAGTACTTC. Protein: CASTLGGETQYF.

The rearrangement joins TRBV15 to TRBJ1-5; D perhaps matches TRBD1 (5 bases). The CDR3 contains 14 residues. Germline loops: CDR1 LNHNV, CDR2 YYDKDF (reference sequence). V was shortened by 1 base and J by 7 bases, with 11 bases between the two germline ends. For the CDR3, the DNA is TGTGCCACCAGCAGAGGCGGGGGTGACCAGCCCCAGCATTTT. Residues: CATSRGGGDQPQHF.

The rearrangement joins TRBV6-1 to TRBJ2-3; perhaps TRBD2 as D (6 bases). The germline V and J ends were trimmed by 8 bases and 0 bases, with 15 bases remaining between them. This CDR3 is 15 amino acids long. Germline values: CDR1 MNHNS, CDR2 SASEGT. Here the CDR3 reads CASGLADPSTDTQYF. The CDR3 DNA reads TGTGCCAGCGGTTTAGCGGACCCTAGCACAGATACGCAGTATTTT.

This chain uses TRBV6-1 with TRBJ2-7, with TRBD1 matching 8 bases. The CDR3 has 19 residues. Germline V gene lookup returns CDR1 MNHNS and CDR2 SASEGT. Trimming removed 6 bases from V and 2 bases from J; junction bases left unmatched: 21. The CDR3 coding sequence is TGTGCCAGCAGCCATCCCTGGACAGGGCCTCGAAATCTTCCCTACGAGCAGTACGTC. Translated: CASSHPWTGPRNLPYEQYV.

This clonotype was seen repeatedly, ten times or more. The chain has TRBV7-6 and TRBJ1-3; TRBD1 matches 10 bases. Trimming removed 5 bases from V and 0 bases from J; junction bases left unmatched: 4. CDR1 SGHVS and CDR2 FNYEAQ come from the germline V gene. There are 16 residues in the CDR3. The CDR3 DNA reads TGTGCCAGCAGCCCGACAGGGGGCTTCTCTGGAAACACCATATATTTT. Translation gives CASSPTGGFSGNTIYF.

This chain connects TRBV9 to TRBJ1-6; no definite D call. CDR1 is SGDLS, CDR2 YYNGEE, per germline. Trimming took off 4 bases at V and 8 bases at J, with 16 bases between the two ends. The CDR3 has 15 amino acids. CDR3 loop: CASSSGGNLDSPLHF. As DNA, the CDR3 is TGTGCCAGCAGCTCAGGCGGAAATCTTGATTCACCCCTCCACTTT.

V and J are TRBV6-1 and TRBJ2-2, with a weak D call TRBD2 (5 bases). V dropped 2 bases and J dropped 8 bases, with 6 bases sitting between them. This CDR3 comprises 12 residues. Germline V gene data show CDR1 as MNHNS and CDR2 as SASEGT. The DNA for the CDR3 is TGTGCCAGCAGTGAAAGGAGGGGGGAGCTGTTTTTT. This encodes CASSERRGELFF.

This clonotype was seen at least ten times. This rearrangement joins TRBV7-6 to TRBJ1-5, with D perhaps matching TRBD1 (5 bases). This CDR3 contains 17 residues. V lost 5 bases and J 2 bases, leaving 19 bases between the germline ends. Germline values: CDR1 SGHVS, CDR2 FNYEAQ. The DNA for the CDR3 is TGTGCCAGCAGCCCTCGGATTCCGGGGGGAGGCAATCAGCCCCAGCATTTT. It codes for CASSPRIPGGGNQPQHF.